The 11 T cell receptor beta chains in this list originate from one sample, sequenced in a study of human T cells and chemical hapten exposure. The time point denotes: patch test 1, 2 weeks after DPC sensitization. Treatment denoted: therapeutic diphenylcyclopropenone sensitization with weekly scalp DPC. Unfractionated whole blood yielded the extracted total RNA. TCRdb passed the RACE reads through MiXCR, listing each CDR3 protein once. Seen here are tens of thousands of distinct CDR3 sequences, around 6.5% observed once, and the top ten hold around 10%. The sequences come from whole blood, collected in connection with sensitization to the hapten diphenylcyclopropenone (DPC). The receptor set was obtained from a woman aged 30 to 39 with alopecia areata. Some clones in this sample may be carry-over from other donors' samples.

This clonotype has ten or more counts. Compared with germline, one end of the junction differs, possibly owing to a read error. V gene TRBV6-5 combines with J gene TRBJ1-4, with D hard to call. Germline lookup yields CDR1 MNHEY and CDR2 SVGAGI. The CDR3 is 11 residues long. Here the CDR3 DNA reads TGTGCCAGCAGTTACTCGAGCCACCTGACTTTT. Protein product: CASSYSSHLTF.

CDR3 sequence (DNA): TGTGCCAGCAGCTTAGTTAGCACCTCCTACAATGAGCAGTTCTTC. Protein sequence: CASSLVSTSYNEQFF. The chain is built from TRBV7-2 and TRBJ2-1; unclear D gene. Germline CDR1 reads SGHTA; CDR2 reads FQGNSA. V gave up 1 base and J gave up 0 bases, with 7 bases separating them. The CDR3 contains 15 residues.

This clonotype has more than one count but fewer than ten. The J gene is TRBJ1-4, the V gene TRBV30; TRBD1 is a possible D gene (5 bases). Germline assignment: CDR1 GTSNPN and CDR2 SVGIG (reference sequence). The CDR3 is 14 amino acids. The V end lost 4 bases, the J end lost 6 bases, and 15 bases lay between the germline ends. In DNA, the CDR3 is TGTGCCTGGACCCAAGGGAGGGGCCATGAAAAACTGTTTTTT. The encoded protein is CAWTQGRGHEKLFF.

Many counts were recorded for this clonotype. This CDR3 reads CASSLASRTDTQYF. In nucleotides, the CDR3 is TGTGCCAGCAGCTTGGCTAGCAGGACAGATACGCAGTATTTT. This rearrangement joins TRBV5-6 to TRBJ2-3; TRBD2 is a possible D gene (5 bases). The germline V and J ends were trimmed by 0 bases and 3 bases, with 8 bases remaining between them. Germline assignment: CDR1 SGHDT and CDR2 YYEEEE. This CDR3 spans 14 amino acids. Together with reference TRBV5-6 and TRBJ2-3, the CDR3 gives the full variable domain: DAGVTQSPTHLIKTRGQQVTLRCSPKSGHDTVSWYQQALGQGPQFIFQYYEEEERQRGNFPDRFSGHQFPNYSSELNVNALLLGDSALYLCASSLASRTDTQYFGPGTRLTVL.

The chain joins TRBV6-2 or TRBV6-3 to TRBJ2-7, with 7 bases fitting TRBD1. The CDR3 extends over 13 amino acids. The germline CDR1 and CDR2 sequences are MNHEY and SVGEGT. V shed 5 bases and J 5 bases; nucleotides not matched to a gene: 6. CDR3 region: CASSPRQGHEQYF. In nucleotides, the CDR3 is TGTGCCAGCAGTCCCCGACAGGGCCACGAGCAGTACTTC.

This clonotype was observed at least ten times. In DNA, the CDR3 is TGTGCCAGCAGAGATTCCGGGGGCGGTGCAGATACGCAGTATTTT. This gives the protein CASRDSGGGADTQYF. The chain recombines TRBV6-6 with TRBJ2-3; D is tentatively TRBD1 or TRBD2 (6 bases each). CDR1 MNHNY and CDR2 SVGAGI come from the germline V gene (reference sequence). There are 15 residues in the CDR3. The V end lost 6 bases, the J end lost 4 bases, and 17 bases lay between the germline ends.

This clonotype was seen at least ten times. The chain combines TRBV3-1 with TRBJ1-1; perhaps TRBD1 as D (5 bases). Per germline, CDR1 LGHDT and CDR2 YNNKEL (reference sequence). The CDR3 runs to 14 residues. Trimming pared 0 bases from V and 10 bases from J, leaving 15 bases between. Here the CDR3 reads CASSQDGRAGRAFF. In nucleotides, the CDR3 is TGTGCCAGCAGCCAAGACGGTCGGGCAGGGAGAGCTTTCTTT.

The sample holds a few counts of this clonotype. The chain has TRBV12-3 or TRBV12-4 and TRBJ1-5, with 10 bases lining up with TRBD1. CDR3 length: 15 residues. Trimming cost V 5 bases and J 2 bases; bases outside gene matches: 3. The chain's CDR3 is CASSPGTGGNQPQHF. In nucleotides, the CDR3 is TGTGCCAGCAGTCCGGGGACAGGGGGCAATCAGCCCCAGCATTTT.

This clonotype was seen many times. The chain is built from TRBV28 and TRBJ2-4; no definite D call. V lost 6 bases and J lost 3, with 15 bases in between. Germline V gene sequence: CDR1 MDHEN, CDR2 SYDVKM. There are 15 residues in the CDR3. The CDR3 spells CASSRLYSSKNIQYF. The CDR3 nucleotides read TGTGCCAGCAGCCGCCTCTATAGCAGCAAAAACATTCAGTACTTC.

The chain recombines TRBV13 with TRBJ2-3, with D tentatively TRBD2 (5 bases). Germline assignment: CDR1 PRHDT and CDR2 FYEKMQ (reference sequence). There are 15 residues in the CDR3. Trimming took 5 bases from V and 2 from J, leaving 14 bases between them. The CDR3 loop reads CASSPGGGYTDTQYF. CDR3 sequence (DNA): TGTGCCAGCAGCCCAGGAGGCGGCTACACAGATACGCAGTATTTT.

V usage is TRBV4-1 and J usage is TRBJ2-2, with TRBD1 as a possible D gene (5 bases). CDR3 length equals 15 residues. V lost 4 bases, J lost 3 bases, and 12 bases lay in between. Per germline, CDR1 MGHRA and CDR2 YSYEKL. CDR3 in DNA: TGCGCCAGCAGCCGGCCCGACAGAGACACCGGGGAGCTGTTTTTT. Translation gives CASSRPDRDTGELFF.